Following are 15 T cell receptor beta chains from one sample sequenced in a study of a mutant IDH1 vaccine in newly diagnosed glioma. The time point here: baseline, week 1 (first vaccination visit). The treatment here: pre-vaccination baseline after standard-of-care therapy. Sequenced by immunoSEQ multiplex PCR; TCRdb stores in-frame clones only, minus some. The sample lists 40,000 or so clones, just under 80% occurring once. The sample in question was PBMCs, obtained from a glioma patient treated with radiotherapy, temozolomide or both. The receptor source for this set is a man aged 40-50 years with glioma. Some clones in this sample may be carry-over from other donors' samples.

The J gene is TRBJ1-2, the V gene TRBV2; D not certain. Germline-derived CDR1 and CDR2 are SNHLY and FYNNEI. The V end lost 5 bases, the J end lost 8 bases, and 12 bases lay between the germline ends. There are 12 residues in the CDR3. Here the CDR3 reads CASSQRGRGYTF. The CDR3 nucleotides read TGTGCCAGCAGTCAAAGAGGTCGGGGCTACACCTTC.

The chain uses TRBV14 and TRBJ2-7; 7 positions agree with TRBD2. CDR1 and CDR2 (germline): SGHDN, FVKESK. V was pared by 0 bases and J by 5 bases, with 7 bases of the junction left unmatched. This CDR3 region has 15 residues. The CDR3 sequence is CASSQEWVSGNEQYF. DNA of the CDR3: TGTGCCAGCAGCCAAGAATGGGTCAGCGGGAACGAGCAGTACTTC.

The chain has TRBV14 and TRBJ2-5; TRBD2 agrees at 8 bases. The junction had 10 bases not matched to a gene; V was cut back by 0 bases and J by 1 base. CDR3 size: 18 residues. Germline V lookup: CDR1 SGHDN, CDR2 FVKESK. In DNA form, the CDR3 reads TGTGCCAGCAGCCAAGATGGGGCGGGGGGCCTTCCCCAAGAGACCCAGTACTTC. Residues: CASSQDGAGGLPQETQYF.

The V and J genes are TRBV15 and TRBJ2-2; the D is unclear. Germline lookup yields CDR1 LNHNV and CDR2 YYDKDF (reference sequence). The CDR3 sequence is 14 residues long. V shed 6 bases and J shed 3 bases, with 11 bases lying between them. CDR3: CATRFTTDTGELFF. DNA for the CDR3: TGTGCCACCAGGTTCACCACGGACACCGGGGAGCTGTTTTTT.

The gene calls are TRBV30 and TRBJ1-2; D might be TRBD1 (6 bases). With 5 bases removed from V and 5 bases from J, the gap between germline ends came to 18 bases. Germline CDR1 and CDR2: GTSNPN and SVGIG (reference sequence). This CDR3 has 14 amino acids. The CDR3 bases are TGTGCCTGGCACGGGGGGGGCTACTGGTATGGCTACACCTTC. Amino acids: CAWHGGGYWYGYTF.

The chain recombines TRBV10-3 with TRBJ1-1; D unclear. Trimming cost V 4 bases and J 1 base, with 7 bases left between them. CDR1 and CDR2 from the germline V gene are ENHRY and SYGVKD. The CDR3 spans 13 residues. The CDR3 DNA sequence: TGTGCCATCAGTGGCTGGGGGAACACTGAAGCTTTCTTT. It specifies CAISGWGNTEAFF.

This clone has just one count. The chain links TRBV6-6 to TRBJ2-7; D remains ambiguous. CDR1 is MNHNY, CDR2 SVGAGI, per germline (reference sequence). The length of the CDR3 is 15 residues. Trimming shortened V by 3 bases and J by 6 bases, and 18 bases separated the two germline ends. CDR3 DNA sequence: TGTGCCAGCAGTTATGGCGGTGGGCTAGAGGCCGAGCAGTACTTC. Encoded protein: CASSYGGGLEAEQYF.

The table lists this clone with a few counts. The rearrangement joins TRBV18 to TRBJ1-1; unclear D gene. Trimming shortened V by 2 bases and J by 1 base, and 5 bases separated the two germline ends. CDR3 length: 13 amino acids. The germline CDR1 and CDR2 sequences are KGHSH and LQKENI. The CDR3 DNA sequence: TGTGCCAGCTCACCAGTTCAGAACACTGAAGCTTTCTTT. Its translation: CASSPVQNTEAFF.

This clone has only one observation. This chain joins TRBV6-1 and TRBJ1-4; D not resolved. Trimming took 3 bases from V and 14 from J, leaving 22 bases between them. The length of the CDR3 is 15 residues. Germline lookup yields CDR1 MNHNS and CDR2 SASEGT. The CDR3 DNA sequence: TGTGCCAGCAGTGATTCTGGACGGAGTTCGGATAAGCTGTTTTTT. Its protein product is CASSDSGRSSDKLFF.

The chain carries TRBV19 and TRBJ1-1; 7 nucleotides align to TRBD1. With 5 bases clipped from V and 2 bases from J, the junction kept 8 bases outside the gene matches. CDR1 LNHDA and CDR2 SQIVND come from the germline V gene (reference sequence). The CDR3 totals 15 residues. The CDR3 sequence is CASSPPGQINTEAFF. The DNA for the CDR3 is TGTGCCAGTAGTCCTCCGGGACAGATCAACACTGAAGCTTTCTTT.

The genes are TRBV11-1 and TRBJ2-2; 8 bases line up with TRBD1. The CDR3 is made up of 15 amino acids. V lost 2 bases to trimming and J lost 4 bases; unmatched junction nucleotides: 3. Per germline, CDR1 SGHAT and CDR2 FQDESV (reference sequence). The CDR3 loop reads CASSLRQGTTGELFF. CDR3 DNA: TGTGCCAGCAGCTTAAGACAGGGGACCACCGGGGAGCTGTTTTTT.

CDR3 protein: CASSVERTGELFF. The CDR3 DNA reads as TGTGCCAGCAGTGTTGAACGGACCGGGGAGCTGTTTTTT. This rearrangement joins TRBV6-1 to TRBJ2-2; the D is unclear. V lost 4 bases and J 5 bases, leaving 8 bases between the germline ends. This CDR3 is built from 13 residues. Looked up from germline, CDR1 is MNHNS and CDR2 is SASEGT.

The chain recombines TRBV10-3 with TRBJ2-3; perhaps D is TRBD1 or TRBD2 (6 bases each). Trimming removed 3 bases at V and 0 bases at J, with 13 bases between. Germline V lookup: CDR1 ENHRY, CDR2 SYGVKD. The CDR3 is 16 residues long. Written as DNA, the CDR3 is TGTGCCATCAGTGAAAATAGGGGGGCTAGCACAGATACGCAGTATTTT. Encoded protein: CAISENRGASTDTQYF.

The chain joins TRBV15 to TRBJ2-3; no firm D call. Germline values: CDR1 LNHNV, CDR2 YYDKDF (reference sequence). The CDR3 covers 16 residues. The V gene lost 1 base and the J gene lost 2 bases, with 13 bases spanning the gap. The CDR3 nucleotides read TGTGCCACCAGCAGAGTAGTTGGCGGATCCACAGATACGCAGTATTTT. Protein product: CATSRVVGGSTDTQYF. The whole variable domain, remainder taken from reference TRBV15 and TRBJ2-3, is DAMVIQNPRYQVTQFGKPVTLSCSQTLNHNVMYWYQQKSSQAPKLLFHYYDKDFNNEADTPDNFQSRRPNTSFCFLDIRSPGLGDTAMYLCATSRVVGGSTDTQYFGPGTRLTVL.

This chain links TRBV19 with TRBJ1-4, with a possible D match to TRBD1 (5 bases). Per the germline V gene, CDR1 is LNHDA and CDR2 is SQIVND (reference sequence). V lost 8 bases, J lost 3 bases, and 10 bases lay in between. This CDR3 spans 13 amino acids. This chain's CDR3 is CASQGLSNEKLFF. CDR3 coding DNA: TGTGCCAGTCAGGGTCTATCTAATGAAAAACTGTTTTTT.